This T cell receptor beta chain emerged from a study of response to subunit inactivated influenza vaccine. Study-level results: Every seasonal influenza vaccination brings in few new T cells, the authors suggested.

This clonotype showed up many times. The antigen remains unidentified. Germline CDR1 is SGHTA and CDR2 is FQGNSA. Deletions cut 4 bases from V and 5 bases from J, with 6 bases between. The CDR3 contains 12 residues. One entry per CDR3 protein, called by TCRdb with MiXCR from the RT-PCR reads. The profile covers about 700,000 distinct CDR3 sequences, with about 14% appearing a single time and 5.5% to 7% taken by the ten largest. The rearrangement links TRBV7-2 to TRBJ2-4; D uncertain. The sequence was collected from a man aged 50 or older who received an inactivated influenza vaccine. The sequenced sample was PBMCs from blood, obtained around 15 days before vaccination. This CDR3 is CASSWSENIQYF. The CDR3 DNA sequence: TGTGCCAGCAGCTGGTCGGAAAACATTCAGTACTTC.